Reported below is one TCR beta chain. What it binds is not known. Using quantitative 5'-RACE with molecular barcodes, the authors made TCR beta libraries. Using its own MiXCR run on the 5' RACE reads, TCRdb lists one record per CDR3 protein. The sample lists approximately 150,000 distinct CDR3 sequences, about 42% seen once, with 13% to 15% in the top ten. The CDR3 spans 15 residues. This entry is derived from a study of CD8 T cells in ankylosing spondylitis. Study-level points and caveats: Matched synovial fluid from ankylosing spondylitis patients was reported to be enriched for disease-linked clones.

The chain joins TRBV21-1 to TRBJ1-5. TRBV21-1 is labeled a pseudogene. The sequenced sample was synovial fluid, either unsorted or a sorted T cell fraction (not recorded which). The sequence was collected from a male donor with ankylosing spondylitis. The CDR3 sequence: CALPVGEDSNQPQHF. The CDR3 DNA is TGTGCCTTACCGGTCGGTGAGGATAGCAATCAGCCCCAGCATTTT.